What follows are 15 T cell receptor beta chains derived from one specimen sequenced in a study of blood T cell repertoires in COVID-19. Clones were read by immunoSEQ multiplex PCR, and TCRdb kept only the in-frame ones, dropping some. The sample consists of tens of thousands of clones, about four fifths of them appearing once. The sample was peripheral blood. The receptor source for this set is a woman aged 80 or over with active or convalescent COVID-19.

CDR3 sequence: CASSLYSSGSFSYNEQFF. CDR3 DNA sequence: TGTGCCAGCAGTTTATATTCTAGCGGGAGCTTCTCCTACAATGAGCAGTTCTTC. This chain connects TRBV27 to TRBJ2-1; 10 nucleotides line up with TRBD2. The CDR3 totals 18 residues. Germline loops: CDR1 MNHEY, CDR2 SMNVEV (reference sequence). J gave up 0 bases and V 1 base, and 6 bases lay outside the gene matches.

V and J are TRBV25-1 and TRBJ1-2; 10 bases match TRBD1. The J segment lost 8 bases and the V segment lost 4 bases, leaving 7 bases of the junction unmatched. Germline CDR1 and CDR2: MGHDK and SYGVNS. The CDR3 runs to 14 residues. The CDR3 here is CASSAAGTGDGYTF. The CDR3 DNA reads as TGTGCCAGCAGTGCGGCCGGGACAGGGGACGGCTACACCTTC.

Comments on this clone: Other DNA sequences from this sample encode an identical CDR3 as well. V is TRBV11-2 and J is TRBJ2-7; no definite D call. Trimming cost V 4 bases and J 4 bases, with 5 bases left between them. Germline CDR1 SGHAT, CDR2 FQNNGV. CDR3 length equals 11 residues. The CDR3 coding sequence is TGTGCCAGCAGCTCCTTGTACGAGCAGTACTTC. Translation: CASSSLYEQYF.

This chain links TRBV5-5 with TRBJ2-5; 8 nucleotides align to TRBD1. After removal of 2 bases from V and 2 bases from J, the junction contained 8 bases not matched to a gene. This CDR3 has 16 amino acids. CDR1 is SGHKS and CDR2 is YYEKEE in the germline V gene (reference sequence). CDR3 sequence reads: CASSLRTGSRQETQYF. Here the CDR3 DNA reads TGTGCCAGCAGCTTACGGACAGGGAGTAGGCAAGAGACCCAGTACTTC.

J is TRBJ2-6 and V is TRBV11-2; 7 bases are shared with TRBD2. With V trimmed by 4 bases and J by 0 bases, 9 bases remained unmatched. Germline CDR1 is SGHAT and CDR2 is FQNNGV. This CDR3 region has 18 residues. The CDR3 nucleotides read TGTGCCAGCAGCTCGGGGGGATTCTCCAGCTCTGGGGCCAACGTCCTGACTTTC. This sequence encodes CASSSGGFSSSGANVLTF.

This clone has a handful of counts. The chain employs TRBV5-1 and TRBJ2-1; possible D gene TRBD1, 6 bases. V shed 2 bases and J shed 2 bases, with 11 bases lying between them. This CDR3 contains 15 residues. The V gene's germline CDR1 is SGHRS and CDR2 YFSETQ. CDR3 region: CASSFAGEAYNEQFF. For the CDR3, the DNA is TGCGCCAGCAGCTTTGCAGGGGAAGCCTACAATGAGCAGTTCTTC.

The chain carries TRBV6-6 and TRBJ1-1; a weak D match, TRBD1 (6 bases). V lost 6 bases and J lost 4, with 15 bases in between. Germline V gives CDR1 MNHNY, CDR2 SVGAGI (reference sequence). The CDR3 has 14 residues. The CDR3: CASSEQGGTTEAFF. For the CDR3, the DNA is TGTGCCAGCAGCGAACAGGGAGGGACCACTGAAGCTTTCTTT.

This chain joins TRBV19 and TRBJ2-2; D is uncertain. The CDR3 has 14 amino acids. CDR1 LNHDA and CDR2 SQIVND come from the germline V gene (reference sequence). Trimming pared 9 bases from V and 2 bases from J, leaving 13 bases between. The CDR3 sequence is CASSSPYNTGELFF. The CDR3 DNA sequence: TGTGCCAGCTCGTCCCCCTATAACACCGGGGAGCTGTTTTTT. Together with reference TRBV19 and TRBJ2-2, the CDR3 gives the full variable domain: DGGITQSPKYLFRKEGQNVTLSCEQNLNHDAMYWYRQDPGQGLRLIYYSQIVNDFQKGDIAEGYSVSREKKESFPLTVTSAQKNPTAFYLCASSSPYNTGELFFGEGSRLTVL.

This chain joins TRBV7-2 and TRBJ2-1; weak D call: TRBD1 (5 bases). The germline V and J ends were trimmed by 3 bases and 0 bases, with 12 bases remaining between them. Germline V gene data show CDR1 as SGHTA and CDR2 as FQGNSA. The CDR3 runs 16 residues. The CDR3 reads CASSFRQGRSYNEQFF. CDR3 sequence (DNA): TGTGCCAGCAGCTTTAGGCAGGGCCGCTCCTACAATGAGCAGTTCTTC.

V gene TRBV9 combines with J gene TRBJ1-2, with a weak D call TRBD1 (6 bases). The CDR3 is made up of 15 amino acids. The germline V gene has CDR1 SGDLS and CDR2 YYNGEE. The V end was cut by 3 bases, the J end by 7 bases, with 19 bases between. CDR3 DNA sequence: TGTGCCAGCAGCGCGGGACACCCTGGCTCGGGTGGCTACACCTTC. Translation gives CASSAGHPGSGGYTF.

This clone was observed a few times. The V and J genes are TRBV6-5 and TRBJ1-1; D not resolved. Germline V gives CDR1 MNHEY, CDR2 SVGAGI. The CDR3 has 14 residues. V lost 6 bases to trimming and J lost 4 bases, with 15 bases between them. The chain's CDR3 is CASSHPYGITEAFF. The DNA for the CDR3 is TGTGCCAGCAGCCACCCTTACGGGATCACTGAAGCTTTCTTT.

The chain combines TRBV7-2 with TRBJ2-7, with TRBD2 matching 15 bases. Trimming at V came to 5 bases and at J to 2 bases, leaving 10 bases not matched to a gene. The CDR3 is 18 amino acids. Germline CDR1 and CDR2: SGHTA and FQGNSA. In DNA form, the CDR3 reads TGTGCCAGCAGCATAAAGGGACTAGCGGGAGGCCGCACCTACGAGCAGTACTTC. It encodes CASSIKGLAGGRTYEQYF.

The rearrangement joins TRBV7-2 to TRBJ2-1, with 9 bases fitting TRBD1. J gave up 5 bases and V 5 bases, and 7 bases lay outside the gene matches. CDR1 and CDR2 (germline): SGHTA, FQGNSA. The CDR3 is made up of 15 amino acids. The DNA of the CDR3 is TGTGCCAGCAGCCCCCGGACAGGGGTAAACAATGAGCAGTTCTTC. Its translation is CASSPRTGVNNEQFF.

Comments on this clone: Distinct nucleotide sequences in the sample also encode this CDR3. The chain recombines TRBV5-5 with TRBJ1-5; unclear D gene. Germline values: CDR1 SGHKS, CDR2 YYEKEE (reference sequence). The CDR3 spans 13 residues. V was cut by 1 base and J by 5 bases, with 7 bases left in between. The CDR3: CASSLSGDQPQHF. CDR3 bases: TGTGCCAGCAGCTTGTCCGGGGATCAGCCCCAGCATTTT.

This clone was counted between two and nine times. The chain carries TRBV3-1 (or the pseudogene TRBV3-2) and TRBJ2-7; the D is unclear. The CDR3 spans 12 residues. CDR1 is LGHDT, CDR2 YNNKEL, per germline (reference sequence). The V and J ends lost 1 base and 3 bases respectively, with 4 bases between them. The DNA of the CDR3 is TGTGCCAGCAGCCAAGGTCGCTACGAGCAGTACTTC. This translates into CASSQGRYEQYF.